The clone carrying this T cell receptor (beta chain) was counted between two and nine times. The V end was cut by 7 bases, the J end by 3 bases, with 18 bases between. CDR3 length: 14 amino acids. Germline V gene sequence: CDR1 SQVTM, CDR2 ANQGSEA. Researchers amplified the TCR beta CDR3 regions from RNA transcripts. TCR CDR3 underwent first-round RT-PCR with the HTBI primer set. Each CDR3 protein gets one entry after TCRdb re-called the multiplex PCR reads with MiXCR. The sample lists around 540,000 distinct CDR3 sequences, approximately 44% seen once, with just over 8% in the top ten. The source of the sample is a study of T cells in Graves' hyperthyroidism and ophthalmopathy.

Sequencing was done on a sample of peripheral blood or thyroid tissue (not recorded which). The sequence was obtained from a woman aged 18 to 35 with Graves' hyperthyroidism. This rearrangement joins TRBV29-1 to TRBJ1-2, with a weak D call TRBD1 (6 bases). Written as DNA, the CDR3 is TGCAGCGCTGGGATAGGGGGATACGACTATGGCTACACCTTC. Translated: CSAGIGGYDYGYTF.